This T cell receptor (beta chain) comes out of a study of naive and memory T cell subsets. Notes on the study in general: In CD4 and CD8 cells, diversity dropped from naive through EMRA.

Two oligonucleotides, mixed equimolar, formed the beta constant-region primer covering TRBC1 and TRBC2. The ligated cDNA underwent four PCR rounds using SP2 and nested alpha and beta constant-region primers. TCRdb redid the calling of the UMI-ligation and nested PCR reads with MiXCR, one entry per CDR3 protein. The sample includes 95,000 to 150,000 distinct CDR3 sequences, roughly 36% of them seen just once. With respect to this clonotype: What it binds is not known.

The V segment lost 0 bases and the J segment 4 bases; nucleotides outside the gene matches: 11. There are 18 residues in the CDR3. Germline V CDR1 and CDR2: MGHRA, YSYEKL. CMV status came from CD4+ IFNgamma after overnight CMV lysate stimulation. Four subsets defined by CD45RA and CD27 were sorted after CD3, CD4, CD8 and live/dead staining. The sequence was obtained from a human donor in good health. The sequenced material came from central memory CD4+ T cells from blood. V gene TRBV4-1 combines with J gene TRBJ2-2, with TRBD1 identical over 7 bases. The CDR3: CASSQDVKGAVATGELFF. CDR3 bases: TGCGCCAGCAGCCAAGATGTTAAGGGGGCCGTGGCCACCGGGGAGCTGTTTTTT.